A single sample gave rise to the 8 T cell receptor beta chains below, sequenced in a study of post-analysis software for immune sequencing data. These receptors' antigens are unknown. Study conclusions and caveats: In patients, about 5 TRBV segments were more frequent than in controls, with TRBV5-6, TRBV5-1 and TRBV20-1 among them.

Built from TCR beta cDNA, the libraries had unique molecular identifiers in them. TCRdb reprocessed the PCR reads with MiXCR, giving one entry per CDR3 protein. The table has about 820,000 distinct CDR3 sequences, approximately 53% seen once. The sample consisted of blood. The source is a girl aged 10 to 17 with multiple sclerosis.

This chain connects TRBV5-1 to TRBJ2-5; possibly TRBD2 for D (6 bases). The V gene lost 4 bases and the J gene lost 3 bases, with 13 bases spanning the gap. The CDR3 is made up of 14 amino acids. The germline V gene encodes CDR1 SGHRS and CDR2 YFSETQ. The CDR3 region has the DNA TGCGCCAGCAGCGACCGTTTAGCGGAAGAGACCCAGTACTTC. Translated: CASSDRLAEETQYF.

The chain couples TRBV20-1 to TRBJ2-7, with 11 nucleotides matching TRBD2. The J call is doubtful: the DNA matches TRBJ2-5 better. The CDR3 is 16 amino acids. Germline-derived CDR1 and CDR2 are DFQATT and SNEGSKA (reference sequence). The CDR3 reads CSARSSSGGPRETQYF. The CDR3, as DNA: TGCAGTGCTAGATCCTCTAGCGGGGGGCCCCGGGAGACCCAGTACTTC.

V usage is TRBV5-1 and J usage is TRBJ2-7, with TRBD1 identical over 8 bases. From germline, CDR1 is SGHRS and CDR2 YFSETQ. The CDR3 totals 14 residues. V gave up 3 bases and J gave up 3 bases; unmatched junction bases: 5. The CDR3 nucleotides read TGCGCCAGCAGCTCGAGGGACAGGTTCTACGAGCAGTACTTC. Translating it yields CASSSRDRFYEQYF.

This clonotype has more than one count but fewer than ten. V gene TRBV27 combines with J gene TRBJ2-7, with D unresolved. V lost 6 bases and J lost 2, with 17 bases in between. There are 15 residues in the CDR3. Germline assignment: CDR1 MNHEY and CDR2 SMNVEV (reference sequence). CDR3 in DNA: TGTGCCAGCAGCCTGATCCGAGGTGCCGCCTACGAGCAGTACTTC. Translating it yields CASSLIRGAAYEQYF.

V gene TRBV12-3 or TRBV12-4 combines with J gene TRBJ2-3; D is uncertain. V was shortened by 3 bases and J by 1 base, with 8 bases between the two germline ends. The CDR3 covers 14 residues. The CDR3: CASSFKPGTDTQYF. In DNA, the CDR3 is TGTGCCAGCAGTTTCAAACCAGGCACAGATACGCAGTATTTT.

The CDR3 region has the DNA TGTGCCAGCAGCTACTGGACAGGGCAATATAATTCACCCCTCCACTTT. Translation gives CASSYWTGQYNSPLHF. The chain employs TRBV7-9 and TRBJ1-6; TRBD1 agrees at 8 bases. V was clipped by 4 bases and J by 4 bases; unmatched bases: 6. The CDR3 totals 16 residues. Germline CDR1 is SEHNR and CDR2 is FQNEAQ (reference sequence).

This clonotype was observed a handful of times. The chain is built from TRBV20-1 and TRBJ2-1; 9 bases are a match to TRBD2. This CDR3 comprises 14 residues. Germline trimming cut 6 bases from V and 5 bases from J; bases unmatched to any gene: 8. CDR1 and CDR2 (germline): DFQATT, SNEGSKA (reference sequence). In DNA, the CDR3 is TGCAGTGCGTCCAGGACTAGCGACCACAATGAGCAGTTCTTC. Translation gives CSASRTSDHNEQFF.

J is TRBJ2-3 and V is TRBV5-1, with 8 nucleotides matching TRBD2. This CDR3 has 16 amino acids. The V and J ends lost 4 bases and 2 bases, in that order; junction bases with no gene match: 9. Germline CDR1 is SGHRS and CDR2 is YFSETQ. The CDR3 DNA is TGCGCCAGCAGCGATGGGCGGGGGGATAACACAGATACGCAGTATTTT. It is translated as CASSDGRGDNTDTQYF.